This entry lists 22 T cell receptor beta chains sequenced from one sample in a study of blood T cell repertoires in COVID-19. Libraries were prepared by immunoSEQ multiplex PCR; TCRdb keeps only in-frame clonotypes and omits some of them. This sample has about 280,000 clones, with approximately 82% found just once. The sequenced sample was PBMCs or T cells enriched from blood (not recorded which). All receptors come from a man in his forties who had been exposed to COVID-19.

This CDR3 reads CASSLGGSTTIAGGQFF. The DNA for the CDR3 is TGCGCCAGCAGCTTGGGGGGGTCCACTACCATAGCGGGAGGGCAGTTCTTC. The chain combines TRBV5-1 with TRBJ2-1; 10 bases match TRBD2. Germline V CDR1 and CDR2: SGHRS, YFSETQ. This CDR3 is 17 amino acids long. V dropped 0 bases and J dropped 12; count of bases not matched to a gene: 15.

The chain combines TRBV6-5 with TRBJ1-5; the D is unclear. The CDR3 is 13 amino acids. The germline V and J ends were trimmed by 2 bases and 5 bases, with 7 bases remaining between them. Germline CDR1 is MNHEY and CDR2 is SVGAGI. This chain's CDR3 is CASSYNGDQPQHF. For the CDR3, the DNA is TGTGCCAGCAGTTACAACGGAGATCAGCCCCAGCATTTT.

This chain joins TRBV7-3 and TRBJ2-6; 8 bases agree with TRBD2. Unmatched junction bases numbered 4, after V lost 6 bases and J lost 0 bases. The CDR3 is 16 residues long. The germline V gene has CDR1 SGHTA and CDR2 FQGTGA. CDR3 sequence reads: CASRTGGTSGANVLTF. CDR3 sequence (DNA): TGTGCCAGCAGGACGGGAGGGACCTCTGGGGCCAACGTCCTGACTTTC. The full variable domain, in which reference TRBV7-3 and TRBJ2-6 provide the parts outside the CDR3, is GAGVSQTPSNKVTEKGKYVELRCDPISGHTALYWYRQSLGQGPEFLIYFQGTGAADDSGLPNDRFFAVRPEGSVSTLKIQRTERGDSAVYLCASRTGGTSGANVLTFGAGSRLTVL.

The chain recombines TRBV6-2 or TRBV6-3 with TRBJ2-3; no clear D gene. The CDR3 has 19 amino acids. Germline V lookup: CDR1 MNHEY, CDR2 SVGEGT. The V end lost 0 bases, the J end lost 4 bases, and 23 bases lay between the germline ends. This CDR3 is CASSYSREDSFFRADTQYF. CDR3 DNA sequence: TGTGCCAGCAGTTACTCGAGAGAAGATTCCTTTTTTCGGGCAGATACGCAGTATTTT.

The CDR3 is CASSFRGITSGNTIYF. The CDR3 DNA reads as TGTGCCAGCAGCTTCAGGGGGATTACCTCTGGAAACACCATATATTTT. J is TRBJ1-3 and V is TRBV7-2, with TRBD1 matching 7 bases. This CDR3 has 16 residues. Germline lookup yields CDR1 SGHTA and CDR2 FQGNSA. The trim removed 3 bases at V and 0 bases at J, leaving 5 bases unmatched.

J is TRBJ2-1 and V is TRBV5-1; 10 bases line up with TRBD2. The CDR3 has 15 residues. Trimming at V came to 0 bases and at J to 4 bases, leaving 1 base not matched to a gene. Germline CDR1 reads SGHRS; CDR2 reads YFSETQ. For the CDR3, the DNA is TGCGCCAGCAGCTTGGCAGCGGGAGGGTACAATGAGCAGTTCTTC. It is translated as CASSLAAGGYNEQFF.

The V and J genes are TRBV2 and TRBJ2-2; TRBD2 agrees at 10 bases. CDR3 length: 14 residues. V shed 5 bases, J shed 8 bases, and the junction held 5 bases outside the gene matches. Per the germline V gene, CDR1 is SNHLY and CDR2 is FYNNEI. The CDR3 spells CASSLLAGVGELFF. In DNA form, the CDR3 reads TGTGCCAGCAGTCTTCTAGCGGGAGTGGGGGAGCTGTTTTTT.

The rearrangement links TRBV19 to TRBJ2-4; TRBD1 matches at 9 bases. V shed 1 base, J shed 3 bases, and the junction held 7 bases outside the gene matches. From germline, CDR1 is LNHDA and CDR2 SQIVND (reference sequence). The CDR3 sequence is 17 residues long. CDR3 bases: TGTGCCAGTAGTATAGGCACAGGGGGCGCATTCAAAAACATTCAGTACTTC. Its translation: CASSIGTGGAFKNIQYF.

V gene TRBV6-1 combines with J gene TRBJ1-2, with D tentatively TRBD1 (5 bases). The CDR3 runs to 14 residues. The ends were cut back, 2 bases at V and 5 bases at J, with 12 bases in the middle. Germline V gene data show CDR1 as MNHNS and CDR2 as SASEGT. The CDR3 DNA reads TGTGCCAGCAGTGAAACAGGAGACATATATGGCTACACCTTC. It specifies CASSETGDIYGYTF.

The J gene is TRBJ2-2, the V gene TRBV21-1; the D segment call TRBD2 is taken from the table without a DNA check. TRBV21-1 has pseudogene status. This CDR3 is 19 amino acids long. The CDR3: CASSILAGGPDSNTGELFF. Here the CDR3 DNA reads TGTGCCAGCAGCATACTAGCGGGAGGGCCTGATTCGAACACCGGGGAGCTGTTTTTT.

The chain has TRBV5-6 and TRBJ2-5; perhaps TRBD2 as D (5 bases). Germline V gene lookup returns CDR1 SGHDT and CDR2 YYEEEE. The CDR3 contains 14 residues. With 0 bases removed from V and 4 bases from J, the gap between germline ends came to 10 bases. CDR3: CASSLGDTRETQYF. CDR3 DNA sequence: TGTGCCAGCAGCTTGGGCGATACTAGAGAGACCCAGTACTTC.

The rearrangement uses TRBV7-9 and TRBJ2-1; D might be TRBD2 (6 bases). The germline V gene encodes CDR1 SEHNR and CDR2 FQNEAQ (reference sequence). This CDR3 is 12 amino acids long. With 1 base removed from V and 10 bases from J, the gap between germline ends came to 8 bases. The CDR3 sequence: CASSLVSGEQFF. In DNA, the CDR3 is TGTGCCAGCAGCTTAGTGAGCGGGGAGCAGTTCTTC.

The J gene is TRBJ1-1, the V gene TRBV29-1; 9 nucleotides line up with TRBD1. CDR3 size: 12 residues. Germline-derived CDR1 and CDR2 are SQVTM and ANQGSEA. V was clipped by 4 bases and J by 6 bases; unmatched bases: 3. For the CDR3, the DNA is TGCAGCGTTGGGGACAGGGCGCCTGAAGCTTTCTTT. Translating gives CSVGDRAPEAFF.

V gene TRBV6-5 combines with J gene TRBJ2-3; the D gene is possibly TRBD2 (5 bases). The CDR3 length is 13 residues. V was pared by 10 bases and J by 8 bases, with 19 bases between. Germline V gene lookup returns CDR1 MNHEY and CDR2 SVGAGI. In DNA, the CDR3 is TGTGCCACCTATATGCTAGCAGGTGGTACGCAGTATTTT. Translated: CATYMLAGGTQYF.

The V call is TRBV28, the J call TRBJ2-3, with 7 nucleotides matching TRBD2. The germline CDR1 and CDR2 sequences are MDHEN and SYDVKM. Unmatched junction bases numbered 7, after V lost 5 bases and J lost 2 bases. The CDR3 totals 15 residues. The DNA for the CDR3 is TGTGCCAGCAGTGACTCGGGAGGAATCACAGATACGCAGTATTTT. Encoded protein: CASSDSGGITDTQYF.

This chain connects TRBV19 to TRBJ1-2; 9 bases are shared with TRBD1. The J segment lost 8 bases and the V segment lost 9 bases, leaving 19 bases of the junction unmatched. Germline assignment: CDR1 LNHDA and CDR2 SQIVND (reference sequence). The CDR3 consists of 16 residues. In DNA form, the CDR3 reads TGTGCCAGAACGAACCGGGACAGGGATTCTCGCCGGGGCTACACCTTC. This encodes CARTNRDRDSRRGYTF.

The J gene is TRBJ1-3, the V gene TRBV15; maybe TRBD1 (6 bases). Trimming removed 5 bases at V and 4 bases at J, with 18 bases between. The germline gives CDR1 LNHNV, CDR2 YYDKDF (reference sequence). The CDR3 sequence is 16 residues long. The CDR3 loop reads CATSRQADVGGNTIYF. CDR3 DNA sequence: TGTGCCACCAGCCGACAGGCGGATGTAGGAGGAAACACCATATATTTT.

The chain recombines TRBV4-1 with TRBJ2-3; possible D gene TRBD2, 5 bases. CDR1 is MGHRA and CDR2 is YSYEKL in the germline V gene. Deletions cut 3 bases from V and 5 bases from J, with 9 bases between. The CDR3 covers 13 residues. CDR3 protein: CASSQRVQDTQYF. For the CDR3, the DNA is TGCGCCAGCAGCCAGAGGGTTCAAGATACGCAGTATTTT.

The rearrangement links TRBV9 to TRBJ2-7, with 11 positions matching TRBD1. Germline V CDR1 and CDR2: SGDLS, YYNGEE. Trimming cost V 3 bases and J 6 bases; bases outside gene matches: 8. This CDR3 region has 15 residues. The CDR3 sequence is CASSARTGGSGEQYF. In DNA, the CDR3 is TGTGCCAGCAGCGCCAGGACAGGGGGCTCGGGCGAGCAGTACTTC.

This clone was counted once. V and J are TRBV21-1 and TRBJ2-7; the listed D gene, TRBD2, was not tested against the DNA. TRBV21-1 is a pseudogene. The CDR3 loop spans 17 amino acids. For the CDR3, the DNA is TGTGCCAGCCGAATCAGCCCCCCCTTGGGAGAGCCCTACGAGCAGTACTTC. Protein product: CASRISPPLGEPYEQYF.

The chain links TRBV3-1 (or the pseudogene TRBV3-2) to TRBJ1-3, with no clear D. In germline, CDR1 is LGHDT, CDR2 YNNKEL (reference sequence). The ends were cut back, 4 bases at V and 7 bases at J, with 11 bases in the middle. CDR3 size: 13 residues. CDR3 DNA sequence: TGTGCCAGCAGCCGCATCGAGTGGAACACCATATATTTT. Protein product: CASSRIEWNTIYF.

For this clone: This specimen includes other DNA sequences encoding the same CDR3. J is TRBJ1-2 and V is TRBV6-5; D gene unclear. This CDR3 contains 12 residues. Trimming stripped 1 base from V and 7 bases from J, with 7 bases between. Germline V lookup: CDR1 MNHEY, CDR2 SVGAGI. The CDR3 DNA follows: TGTGCCAGCAGTTACTTGGGAGGTGGCTACACCTTC. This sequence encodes CASSYLGGGYTF.